Presented here are 17 T cell receptor beta chains from one specimen sequenced in a study of a mutant IDH1 vaccine in newly diagnosed glioma. Regarding time point: week 5, during vaccination. The vaccine gave 300 ug of a 20-mer mutant IDH1 peptide subcutaneously per dose. Produced via immunoSEQ multiplex PCR; TCRdb's table is partial and in-frame only. The sample comprises 27,000 or so clones, under 85% of which are singletons, and 7.2% rests with the top ten. Antigens of these TCRs are unknown. The sequencing used PBMCs, collected from a glioma patient whose treatment included an IDH1 peptide vaccine. All receptors come from a middle-aged man with glioma. Some clones in this sample may be carry-over from other donors' samples.

This clone was observed once. The rearrangement uses TRBV30 and TRBJ2-2, with D perhaps assigned TRBD1 or TRBD2 (7 bases each). Deletions cut 0 bases from V and 5 bases from J, with 10 bases between. The V gene's germline CDR1 is GTSNPN and CDR2 SVGIG (reference sequence). The CDR3 has 14 residues. The CDR3 DNA sequence: TGTGCCTGGAGTGTTCAGGGGGGGACCGGGGAGCTGTTTTTT. Encoded protein: CAWSVQGGTGELFF.

This chain uses TRBV5-4 with TRBJ2-3, with D possibly called TRBD1 or TRBD2 (6 bases each). The V end was cut by 3 bases, the J end by 1 base, with 21 bases between. The CDR3 has 18 amino acids. The V gene's germline CDR1 is SGHNT and CDR2 YYREEE (reference sequence). In DNA form, the CDR3 reads TGTGCCAGCAGCTCGTGGGGGTGGGGGGCGGCGGGCACAGATACGCAGTATTTT. This codes for CASSSWGWGAAGTDTQYF.

The chain's CDR3 is CASSRTGAGEKLFF. The CDR3 region has the DNA TGTGCCAGCAGCCGGACAGGGGCGGGTGAAAAACTGTTTTTT. The rearrangement uses TRBV6-5 and TRBJ1-4, with 9 bases aligning to TRBD1. V gave up 6 bases and J gave up 7 bases; unmatched junction bases: 6. The CDR3 length is 14 residues. Per germline, CDR1 MNHEY and CDR2 SVGAGI.

This sequence joins TRBV28 and TRBJ1-4, with 7 bases lining up with TRBD1. Trimming removed 6 bases from V and 8 bases from J; junction bases left unmatched: 12. Germline loops: CDR1 MDHEN, CDR2 SYDVKM. The CDR3 has 15 residues. CDR3 residues: CASSEFIGGGEKLFF. In nucleotides, the CDR3 is TGTGCCAGCAGCGAGTTTATAGGGGGCGGCGAAAAACTGTTTTTT. Combining the CDR3 with reference TRBV28 and TRBJ1-4 gives the whole variable domain DVKVTQSSRYLVKRTGEKVFLECVQDMDHENMFWYRQDPGLGLRLIYFSYDVKMKEKGDIPEGYSVSREKKERFSLILESASTNQTSMYLCASSEFIGGGEKLFFGSGTQLSVL.

Here the CDR3 DNA reads TGTGCCAGCGGGTTGGGAGAGACCCAGTACTTC. As protein: CASGLGETQYF. J is TRBJ2-5 and V is TRBV19; D call uncertain. This CDR3 contains 11 residues. The V end lost 9 bases, the J end lost 4 bases, and 9 bases lay between the germline ends. The germline CDR1 and CDR2 sequences are LNHDA and SQIVND (reference sequence).

The chain is built from TRBV11-2 and TRBJ1-1; TRBD1 matches 12 bases. The CDR3 has 17 amino acids. Looked up from germline, CDR1 is SGHAT and CDR2 is FQNNGV. J gave up 4 bases and V 2 bases, and 8 bases lay outside the gene matches. The CDR3 spells CASSLRGQGAGGTEAFF. The CDR3 DNA reads as TGTGCCAGCAGCTTACGGGGACAGGGGGCGGGTGGCACTGAAGCTTTCTTT.

The chain combines TRBV10-3 with TRBJ2-5; D is perhaps TRBD1 (7 bases). From germline, CDR1 is ENHRY and CDR2 SYGVKD. The CDR3 is 13 residues long. V was cut by 8 bases and J by 2 bases, with 12 bases left in between. CDR3 amino acids: CAIGGTVQETQYF. The CDR3 DNA reads as TGTGCCATCGGGGGGACAGTTCAAGAGACCCAGTACTTC.

In DNA, the CDR3 is TGTGCCAGCAGCTCGGGGACAGGGGGTTCACCCCTCCACTTT. As protein: CASSSGTGGSPLHF. This chain uses TRBV5-4 with TRBJ1-6; 11 nucleotides align to TRBD1. This CDR3 region has 14 residues. CDR1 is SGHNT and CDR2 is YYREEE in the germline V gene (reference sequence). With V trimmed by 3 bases and J by 9 bases, 2 bases remained unmatched.

This clone has only a few counts. The chain joins TRBV5-1 to TRBJ1-1, with D perhaps matching TRBD1 (5 bases). V was clipped by 2 bases and J by 3 bases, with 11 bases between them. Germline CDR1 is SGHRS and CDR2 is YFSETQ. The CDR3 extends over 14 amino acids. For the CDR3, the DNA is TGCGCCAGCAGCTTATCGGGGCAACACACTGAAGCTTTCTTT. It codes for CASSLSGQHTEAFF.

The J gene is TRBJ2-7, the V gene TRBV9, with 14 bases that match TRBD2. The V gene end was trimmed by 0 bases and the J gene end by 9 bases; junction bases not matched to a gene: 8. Germline V gives CDR1 SGDLS, CDR2 YYNGEE. This CDR3 region has 16 residues. The CDR3, as DNA: TGTGCCAGCAGCGTAGCACCGACTAGCGGGGGGGAGGTGCAGTACTTC. Its translation: CASSVAPTSGGEVQYF.

This chain links TRBV30 with TRBJ2-3; 8 nucleotides agree with TRBD2. Unmatched junction bases numbered 10, after V lost 4 bases and J lost 7 bases. CDR1 GTSNPN and CDR2 SVGIG come from the germline V gene (reference sequence). The CDR3 runs 14 residues. The DNA for the CDR3 is TGTGCCTGGAATTCGGGGGGGGCCAGGCATACGCAGTATTTT. Translation gives CAWNSGGARHTQYF.

The gene calls are TRBV9 and TRBJ1-1; 8 bases map to TRBD1. The ends lost 3 bases at V and 5 bases at J; junction bases unmatched: 12. CDR3 size: 16 residues. CDR1 and CDR2 (germline): SGDLS, YYNGEE. The CDR3 coding sequence is TGTGCCAGCAGCGCGTTGACAGGGGATGGAAAAACTGAAGCTTTCTTT. This codes for CASSALTGDGKTEAFF.

In this sample, this clone turned up once. The germline gene is not matched at one end of the junction; a read error may be the cause. The V call is TRBV7-9, the J call TRBJ2-7; TRBD1 or TRBD2 may be the D gene (5 bases each). The CDR3 loop spans 15 amino acids. Germline V CDR1 and CDR2: SEHNR, FQNEAQ (reference sequence). CDR3 loop: CASSLGESRDPGTNF. The CDR3 DNA sequence: TGTGCCAGCAGCTTAGGGGAGTCCCGGGACCCAGGCACGAACTTC.

The CDR3 DNA is TGTGCCATCAGGGCAGGGACAGGGTTGACGAACACTGAAGCTTTCTTT. Translation: CAIRAGTGLTNTEAFF. J is TRBJ1-1 and V is TRBV10-3; TRBD1 agrees at 9 bases. The length of the CDR3 is 16 residues. The V gene's germline CDR1 is ENHRY and CDR2 SYGVKD. V was clipped by 6 bases and J by 1 base; unmatched bases: 9.

The V gene is TRBV30, the J gene TRBJ2-7; TRBD2 agrees at 7 bases. Germline CDR1 and CDR2: GTSNPN and SVGIG (reference sequence). V was pared by 0 bases and J by 7 bases, with 9 bases of the junction left unmatched. The CDR3 spans 14 residues. CDR3 nucleotide sequence: TGTGCCTGGAGTGTAGTCGGGGGGTTTAAGGAGCAGTACTTC. It codes for CAWSVVGGFKEQYF.

The chain joins TRBV30 to TRBJ2-2, with D unclear. CDR1 and CDR2 (germline): GTSNPN, SVGIG (reference sequence). This CDR3 has 13 residues. The V and J ends lost 2 bases and 3 bases respectively, with 7 bases between them. The CDR3 nucleotides are TGTGCCTGGAGTAGGGTGGACACCGGGGAGCTGTTTTTT. It specifies CAWSRVDTGELFF.

V is TRBV6-5 and J is TRBJ2-5, with TRBD2 matching 11 bases. V lost 5 bases, J lost 3 bases, and 5 bases stayed unmatched. The CDR3 totals 15 residues. Germline V CDR1 and CDR2: MNHEY, SVGAGI. DNA of the CDR3: TGTGCCAGCAGTGCCCCGACTAGCGGGAAAGAGACCCAGTACTTC. This encodes CASSAPTSGKETQYF.